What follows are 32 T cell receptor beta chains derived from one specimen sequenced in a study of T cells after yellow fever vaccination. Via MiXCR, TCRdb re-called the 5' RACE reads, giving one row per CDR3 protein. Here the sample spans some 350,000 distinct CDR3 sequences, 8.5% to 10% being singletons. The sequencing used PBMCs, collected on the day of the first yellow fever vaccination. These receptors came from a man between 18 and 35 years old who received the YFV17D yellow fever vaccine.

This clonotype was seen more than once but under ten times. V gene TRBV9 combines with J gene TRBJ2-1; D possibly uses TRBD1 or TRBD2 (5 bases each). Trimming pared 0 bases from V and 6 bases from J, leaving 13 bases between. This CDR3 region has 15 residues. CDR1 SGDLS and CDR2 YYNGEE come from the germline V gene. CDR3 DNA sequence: TGTGCCAGCAGCGTAGGGGACCGACGCTTCAATGAGCAGTTCTTC. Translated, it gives CASSVGDRRFNEQFF.

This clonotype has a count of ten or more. This CDR3 is CASSGALGAGGPAATDTQYF. The DNA of the CDR3 is TGTGCCAGCAGTGGGGCCTTGGGAGCGGGGGGCCCCGCGGCCACAGATACGCAGTATTTT. This chain joins TRBV28 and TRBJ2-3; 9 positions agree with TRBD2. The CDR3 runs 20 residues. Losses at the gene ends were 5 bases for V and 2 bases for J; bases not matched to a gene: 20. Germline V gene data show CDR1 as MDHEN and CDR2 as SYDVKM.

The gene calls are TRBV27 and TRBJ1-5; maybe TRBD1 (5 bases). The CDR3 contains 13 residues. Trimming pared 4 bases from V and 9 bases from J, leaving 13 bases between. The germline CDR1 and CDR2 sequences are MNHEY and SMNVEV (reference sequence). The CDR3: CASSYGVGGPQHF. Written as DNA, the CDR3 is TGTGCCAGCAGTTACGGTGTGGGGGGGCCCCAGCATTTT.

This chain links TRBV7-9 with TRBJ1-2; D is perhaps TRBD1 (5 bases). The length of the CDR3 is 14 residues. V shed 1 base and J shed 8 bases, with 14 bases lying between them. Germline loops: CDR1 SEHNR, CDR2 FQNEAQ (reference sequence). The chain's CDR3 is CASSLGPEPGGYTF. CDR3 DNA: TGTGCCAGCAGCTTAGGACCCGAACCAGGGGGCTACACCTTC.

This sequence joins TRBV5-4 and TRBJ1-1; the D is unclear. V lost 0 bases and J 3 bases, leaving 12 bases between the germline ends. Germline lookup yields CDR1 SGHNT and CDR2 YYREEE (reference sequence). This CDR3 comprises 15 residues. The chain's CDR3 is CASSLARGWDTEAFF. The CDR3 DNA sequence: TGTGCCAGCAGCTTGGCACGGGGATGGGACACTGAAGCTTTCTTT.

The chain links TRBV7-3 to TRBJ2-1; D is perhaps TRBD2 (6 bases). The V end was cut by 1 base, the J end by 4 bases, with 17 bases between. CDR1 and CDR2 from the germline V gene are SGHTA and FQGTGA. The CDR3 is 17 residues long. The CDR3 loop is CASSLRARAGSYNEQFF. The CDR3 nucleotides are TGTGCCAGCAGCTTAAGGGCCCGAGCGGGCTCTTACAATGAGCAGTTCTTC.

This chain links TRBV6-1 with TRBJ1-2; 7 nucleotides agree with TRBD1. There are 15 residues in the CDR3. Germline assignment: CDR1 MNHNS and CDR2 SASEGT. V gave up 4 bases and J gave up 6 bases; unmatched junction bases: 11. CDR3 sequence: CASSGRTGARDGYTF. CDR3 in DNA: TGTGCCAGCAGTGGAAGGACAGGCGCTAGGGATGGCTACACCTTC.

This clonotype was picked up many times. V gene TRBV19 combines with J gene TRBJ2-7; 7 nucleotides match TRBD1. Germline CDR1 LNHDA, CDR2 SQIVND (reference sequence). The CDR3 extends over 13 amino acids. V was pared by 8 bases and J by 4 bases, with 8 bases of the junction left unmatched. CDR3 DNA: TGTGCCAGTTCTCCGGACAGGTTGTACGAGCAGTACTTC. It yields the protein CASSPDRLYEQYF.

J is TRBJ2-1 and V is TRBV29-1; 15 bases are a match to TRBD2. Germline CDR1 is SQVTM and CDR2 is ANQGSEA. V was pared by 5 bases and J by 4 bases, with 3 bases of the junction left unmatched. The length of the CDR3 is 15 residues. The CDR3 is CSVLGLAGGYNEQFF. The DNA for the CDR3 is TGCAGCGTTCTTGGACTAGCGGGGGGGTACAATGAGCAGTTCTTC.

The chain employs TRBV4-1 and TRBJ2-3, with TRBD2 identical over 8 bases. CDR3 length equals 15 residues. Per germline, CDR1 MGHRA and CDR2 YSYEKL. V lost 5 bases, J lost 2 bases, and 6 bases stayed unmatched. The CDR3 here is CASSSSGQPTDTQYF. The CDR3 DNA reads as TGCGCCAGCAGCTCTAGCGGGCAACCCACAGATACGCAGTATTTT.

Here the CDR3 reads CASSQEDREKLFF. The CDR3, as DNA: TGTGCCAGCAGCCAAGAGGACCGGGAAAAACTGTTTTTT. The V call is TRBV3-1, the J call TRBJ1-4; D gene ambiguous. The V gene's germline CDR1 is LGHDT and CDR2 YNNKEL (reference sequence). The CDR3 is 13 residues long. V lost 0 bases and J lost 8, with 7 bases in between.

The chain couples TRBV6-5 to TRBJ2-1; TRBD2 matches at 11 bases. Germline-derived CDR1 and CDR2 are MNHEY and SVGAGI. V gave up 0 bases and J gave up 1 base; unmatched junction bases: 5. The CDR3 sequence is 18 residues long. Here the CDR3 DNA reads TGTGCCAGCAGTTACTCTAGCGGGGGGGCCGAGTCCTACAATGAGCAGTTCTTC. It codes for CASSYSSGGAESYNEQFF.

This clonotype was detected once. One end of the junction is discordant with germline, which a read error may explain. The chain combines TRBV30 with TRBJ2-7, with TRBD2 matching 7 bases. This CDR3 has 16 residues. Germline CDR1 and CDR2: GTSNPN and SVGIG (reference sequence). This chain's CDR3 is CAGRELSGRGTYEQYF. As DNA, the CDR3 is TGTGCCGGGAGGGAGTTATCGGGACGGGGGACCTACGAGCAGTACTTC. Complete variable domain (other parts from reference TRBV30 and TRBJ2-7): SQTIHQWPATLVQPVGSPLSLECTVEGTSNPNLYWYRQAAGRGLQLLFYSVGIGQISSEVPQNLSASRPQDRQFILSSKKLLLSDSGFYLCAGRELSGRGTYEQYFGPGTRLTVT.

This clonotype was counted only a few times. CDR3: CASSLARSLNTEAFF. CDR3 sequence (DNA): TGCGCCAGCAGCTTGGCTAGGTCCCTGAACACTGAAGCTTTCTTT. The chain links TRBV5-1 to TRBJ1-1; no reliable D call. The CDR3 sequence is 15 residues long. Germline CDR1 reads SGHRS; CDR2 reads YFSETQ. V lost 0 bases, J lost 0 bases, and 9 bases lay in between.

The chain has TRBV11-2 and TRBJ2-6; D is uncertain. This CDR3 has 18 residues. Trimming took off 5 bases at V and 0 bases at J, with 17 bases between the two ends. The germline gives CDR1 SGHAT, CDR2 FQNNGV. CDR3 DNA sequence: TGTGCCAGCAGCCAACTCAGGTCTCTGATCTCTGGGGCCAACGTCCTGACTTTC. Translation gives CASSQLRSLISGANVLTF.

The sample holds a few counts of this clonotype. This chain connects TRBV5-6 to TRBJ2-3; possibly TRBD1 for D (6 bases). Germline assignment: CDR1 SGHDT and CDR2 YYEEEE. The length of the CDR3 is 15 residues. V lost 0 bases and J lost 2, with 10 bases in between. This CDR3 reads CASSLVGQPTDTQYF. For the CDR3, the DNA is TGTGCCAGCAGCTTGGTAGGACAGCCCACAGATACGCAGTATTTT.

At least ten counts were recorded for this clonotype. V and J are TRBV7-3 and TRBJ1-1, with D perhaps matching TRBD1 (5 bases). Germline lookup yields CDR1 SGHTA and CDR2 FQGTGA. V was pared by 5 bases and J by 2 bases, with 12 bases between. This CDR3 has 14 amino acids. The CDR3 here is CASSGGGGNTEAFF. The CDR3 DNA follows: TGTGCCAGCAGCGGGGGGGGAGGAAACACTGAAGCTTTCTTT.

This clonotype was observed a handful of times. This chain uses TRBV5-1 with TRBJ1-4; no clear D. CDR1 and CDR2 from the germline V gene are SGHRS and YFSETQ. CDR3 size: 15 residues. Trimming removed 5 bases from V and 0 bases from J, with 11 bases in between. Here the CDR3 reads CASSLNPSTNEKLFF. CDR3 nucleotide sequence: TGCGCCAGCAGTTTGAATCCTTCAACTAATGAAAAACTGTTTTTT.

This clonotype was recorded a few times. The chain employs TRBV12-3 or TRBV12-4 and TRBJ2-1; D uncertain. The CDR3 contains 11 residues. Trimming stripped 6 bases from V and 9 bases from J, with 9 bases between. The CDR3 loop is CASSTHSEQFF. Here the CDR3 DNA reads TGTGCCAGCAGCACCCATAGTGAGCAGTTCTTC.

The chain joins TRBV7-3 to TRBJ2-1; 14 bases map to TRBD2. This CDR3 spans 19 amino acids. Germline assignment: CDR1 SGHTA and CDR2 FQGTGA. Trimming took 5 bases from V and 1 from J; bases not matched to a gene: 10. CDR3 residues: CASSTRVGTSGGSYNEQFF. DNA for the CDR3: TGTGCCAGCAGCACGCGCGTGGGGACTAGCGGGGGTTCCTACAATGAGCAGTTCTTC.

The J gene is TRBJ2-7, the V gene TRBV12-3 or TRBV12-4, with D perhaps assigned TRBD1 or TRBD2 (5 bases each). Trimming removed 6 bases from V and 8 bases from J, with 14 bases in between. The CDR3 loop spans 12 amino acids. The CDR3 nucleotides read TGTGCCAGCAGCCGACCGCCGGGACAGCAGTACTTC. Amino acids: CASSRPPGQQYF.

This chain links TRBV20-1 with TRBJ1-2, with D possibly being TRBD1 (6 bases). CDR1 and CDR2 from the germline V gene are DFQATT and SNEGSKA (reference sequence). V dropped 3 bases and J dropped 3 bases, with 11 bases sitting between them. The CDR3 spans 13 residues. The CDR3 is CSASVGTHYGYTF. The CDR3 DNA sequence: TGCAGTGCTAGTGTTGGGACACACTATGGCTACACCTTC.

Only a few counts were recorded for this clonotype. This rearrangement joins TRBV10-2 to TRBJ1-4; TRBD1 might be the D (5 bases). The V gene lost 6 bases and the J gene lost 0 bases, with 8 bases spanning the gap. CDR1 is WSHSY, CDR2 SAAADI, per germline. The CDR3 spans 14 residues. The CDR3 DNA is TGCGCCAGCAGAGACAGTGCAACTAATGAAAAACTGTTTTTT. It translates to CASRDSATNEKLFF.

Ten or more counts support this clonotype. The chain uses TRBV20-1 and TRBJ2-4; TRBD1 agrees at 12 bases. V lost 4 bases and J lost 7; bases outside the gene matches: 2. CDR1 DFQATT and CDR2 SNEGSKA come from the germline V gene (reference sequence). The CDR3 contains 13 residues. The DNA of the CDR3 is TGCAGTGCTACCGGGACAGGGGGCAACATTCAGTACTTC. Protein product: CSATGTGGNIQYF.

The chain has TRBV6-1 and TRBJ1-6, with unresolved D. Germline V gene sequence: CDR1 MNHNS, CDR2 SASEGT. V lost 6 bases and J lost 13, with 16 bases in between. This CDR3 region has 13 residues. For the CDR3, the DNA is TGTGCCAGCAGACAACAGCTAACTTATCCCCTCCACTTT. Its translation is CASRQQLTYPLHF.

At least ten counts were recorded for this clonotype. CDR3 DNA: TGTGCCAGCAGGGAGGGTACTGAAGCTTTCTTT. It is translated as CASREGTEAFF. The rearrangement links TRBV28 to TRBJ1-1, with D unclear. The CDR3 sequence is 11 residues long. Trimming took 6 bases from V and 5 from J, leaving 7 bases between them. Germline V gene lookup returns CDR1 MDHEN and CDR2 SYDVKM.

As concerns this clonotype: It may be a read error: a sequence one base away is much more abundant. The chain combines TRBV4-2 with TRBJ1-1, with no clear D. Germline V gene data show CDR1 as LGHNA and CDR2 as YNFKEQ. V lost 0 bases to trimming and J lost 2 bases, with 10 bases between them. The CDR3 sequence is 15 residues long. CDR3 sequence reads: CASSQDVWGNTEAFF. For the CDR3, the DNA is TGTGCCAGCAGCCAAGATGTCTGGGGAAACACTGAAGCTTTCTTT.

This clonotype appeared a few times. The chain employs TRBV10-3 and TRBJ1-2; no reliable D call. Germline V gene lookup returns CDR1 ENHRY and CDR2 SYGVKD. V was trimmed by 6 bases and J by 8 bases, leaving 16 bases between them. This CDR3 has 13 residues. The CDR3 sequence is CAISAFEGHGYTF. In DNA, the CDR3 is TGTGCCATCAGCGCTTTCGAGGGTCACGGCTACACCTTC.

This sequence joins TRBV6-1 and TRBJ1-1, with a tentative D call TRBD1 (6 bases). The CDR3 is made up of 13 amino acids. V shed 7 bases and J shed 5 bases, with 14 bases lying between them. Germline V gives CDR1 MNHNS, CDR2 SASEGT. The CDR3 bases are TGTGCCAGCAAACAGGGTTCGGGAACTGAAGCTTTCTTT. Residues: CASKQGSGTEAFF.

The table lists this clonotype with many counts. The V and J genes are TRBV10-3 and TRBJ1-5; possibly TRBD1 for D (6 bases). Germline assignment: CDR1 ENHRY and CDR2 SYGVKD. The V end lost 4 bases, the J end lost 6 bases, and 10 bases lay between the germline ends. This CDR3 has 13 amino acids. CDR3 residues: CAISGGRGQPQHF. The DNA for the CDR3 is TGTGCCATCAGTGGGGGGCGCGGTCAGCCCCAGCATTTT.

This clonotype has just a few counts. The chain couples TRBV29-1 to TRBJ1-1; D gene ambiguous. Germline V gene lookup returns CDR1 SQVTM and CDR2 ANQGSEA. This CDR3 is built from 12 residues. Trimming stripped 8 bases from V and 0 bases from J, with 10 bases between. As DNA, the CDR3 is TGCAGCATTAGGGTGTTGAACACTGAAGCTTTCTTT. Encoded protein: CSIRVLNTEAFF.

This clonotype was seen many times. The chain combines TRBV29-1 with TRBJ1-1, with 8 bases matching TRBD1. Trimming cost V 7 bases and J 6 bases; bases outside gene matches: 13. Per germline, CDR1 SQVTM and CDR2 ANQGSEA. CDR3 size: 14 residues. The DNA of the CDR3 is TGCAGCGCTCAATCCAGGGGGCAACGGGCTGAAGCTTTCTTT. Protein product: CSAQSRGQRAEAFF.